The entry below describes one T cell receptor beta chain. Its specificity is not known. The CDR3 regions of TCR beta were amplified from RNA transcripts. In the first-round RT-PCR of the TCR CDR3, the HTBI primer set was used. Each CDR3 protein gets one entry after TCRdb re-called the multiplex PCR reads with MiXCR. The data show around 580,000 distinct CDR3 sequences, with more than 45% seen just once and around 7.7% held by the top ten. The data derive from a study of T cells in Graves' hyperthyroidism and ophthalmopathy. Study observations and caveats: Ophthalmopathy was separated from stable hyperthyroidism by a 13 V-J model.

The CDR3 has 17 residues. With V trimmed by 6 bases and J by 5 bases, 15 bases remained unmatched. Patients with uncontrolled infections, other autoimmune diseases, pregnancy or lactation were excluded. Used for diagnoses were clinical symptoms, serum thyroxine and TRAb, thyroid ultrasound and orbital computed tomography. The V call is TRBV12-3 or TRBV12-4, the J call TRBJ2-7, with 11 bases matching TRBD2. The origin of this receptor is a woman younger than 30 with Graves' hyperthyroidism. The sample was peripheral blood or thyroid tissue (not recorded which). The CDR3 sequence: CASSQEGTSGSSDEQYF. In nucleotides, the CDR3 is TGTGCCAGCAGCCAAGAGGGTACTAGCGGGAGTAGTGACGAGCAGTACTTC.